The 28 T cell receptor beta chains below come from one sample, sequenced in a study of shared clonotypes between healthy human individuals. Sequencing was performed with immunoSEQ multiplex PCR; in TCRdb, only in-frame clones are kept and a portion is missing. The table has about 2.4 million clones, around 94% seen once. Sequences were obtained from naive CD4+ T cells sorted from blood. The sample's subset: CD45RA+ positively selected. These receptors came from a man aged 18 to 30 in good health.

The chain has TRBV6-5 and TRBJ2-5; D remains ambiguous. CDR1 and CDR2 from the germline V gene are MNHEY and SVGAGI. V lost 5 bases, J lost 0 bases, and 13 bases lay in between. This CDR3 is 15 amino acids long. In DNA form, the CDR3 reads TGTGCCAGCAGTCCAACGGCAGGCAACCAAGAGACCCAGTACTTC. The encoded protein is CASSPTAGNQETQYF.

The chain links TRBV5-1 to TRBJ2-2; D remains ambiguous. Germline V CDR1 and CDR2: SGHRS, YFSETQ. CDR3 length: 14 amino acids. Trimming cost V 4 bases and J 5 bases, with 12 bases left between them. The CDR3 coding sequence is TGCGCCAGCAGCCACATGGACGGGACCGGGGAGCTGTTTTTT. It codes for CASSHMDGTGELFF.

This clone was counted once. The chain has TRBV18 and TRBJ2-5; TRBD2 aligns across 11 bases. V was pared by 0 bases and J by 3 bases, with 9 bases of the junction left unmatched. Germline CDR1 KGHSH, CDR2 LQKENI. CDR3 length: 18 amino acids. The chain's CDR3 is CASSPPMTSGILKETQYF. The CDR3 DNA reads TGTGCCAGCTCACCACCGATGACTAGCGGGATCCTCAAAGAGACCCAGTACTTC.

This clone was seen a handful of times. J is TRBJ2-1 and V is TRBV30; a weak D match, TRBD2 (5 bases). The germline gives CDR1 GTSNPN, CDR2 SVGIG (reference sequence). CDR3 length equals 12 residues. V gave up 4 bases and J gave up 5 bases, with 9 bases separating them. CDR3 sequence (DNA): TGTGCCTGGAAACGAGCGGACAATGAGCAGTTCTTC. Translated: CAWKRADNEQFF.

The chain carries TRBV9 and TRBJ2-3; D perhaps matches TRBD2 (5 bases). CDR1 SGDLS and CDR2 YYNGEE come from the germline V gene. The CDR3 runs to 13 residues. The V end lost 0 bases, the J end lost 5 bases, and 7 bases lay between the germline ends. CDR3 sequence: CASSVAREDTQYF. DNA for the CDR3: TGTGCCAGCAGCGTAGCTCGGGAAGATACGCAGTATTTT.

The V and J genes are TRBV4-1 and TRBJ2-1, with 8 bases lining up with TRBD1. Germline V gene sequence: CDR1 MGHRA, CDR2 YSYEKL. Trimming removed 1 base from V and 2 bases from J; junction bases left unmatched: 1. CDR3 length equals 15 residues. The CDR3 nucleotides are TGCGCCAGCAGCCAAGCGGGACAGGCCTACAATGAGCAGTTCTTC. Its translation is CASSQAGQAYNEQFF.

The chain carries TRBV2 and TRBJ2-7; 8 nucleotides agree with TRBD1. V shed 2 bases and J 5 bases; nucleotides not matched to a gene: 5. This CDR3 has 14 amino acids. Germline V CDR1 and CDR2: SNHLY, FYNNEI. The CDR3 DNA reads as TGTGCCAGCAGTGAACAGGGGGCCCTTGACGAGCAGTACTTC. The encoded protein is CASSEQGALDEQYF. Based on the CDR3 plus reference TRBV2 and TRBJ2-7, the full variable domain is EPEVTQTPSHQVTQMGQEVILRCVPISNHLYFYWYRQILGQKVEFLVSFYNNEISEKSEIFDDQFSVERPDGSNFTLKIRSTKLEDSAMYFCASSEQGALDEQYFGPGTRLTVT.

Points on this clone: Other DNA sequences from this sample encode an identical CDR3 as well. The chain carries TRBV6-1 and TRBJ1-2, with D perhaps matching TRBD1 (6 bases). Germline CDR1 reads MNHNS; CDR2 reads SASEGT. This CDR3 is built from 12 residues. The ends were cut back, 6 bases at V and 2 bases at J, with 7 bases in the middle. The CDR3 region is CASSDRNYGYTF. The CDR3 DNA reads TGTGCCAGCAGCGACAGGAACTATGGCTACACCTTC.

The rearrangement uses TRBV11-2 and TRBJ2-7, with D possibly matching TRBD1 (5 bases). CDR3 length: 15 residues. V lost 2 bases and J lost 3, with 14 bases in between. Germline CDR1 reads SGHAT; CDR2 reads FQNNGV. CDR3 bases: TGTGCCAGCAGCTTAAGCTCTAACAGGATCTACGAGCAGTACTTC. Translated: CASSLSSNRIYEQYF. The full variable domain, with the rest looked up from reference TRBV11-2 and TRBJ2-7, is EAGVAQSPRYKIIEKRQSVAFWCNPISGHATLYWYQQILGQGPKLLIQFQNNGVVDDSQLPKDRFSAERLKGVDSTLKIQPAKLEDSAVYLCASSLSSNRIYEQYFGPGTRLTVT.

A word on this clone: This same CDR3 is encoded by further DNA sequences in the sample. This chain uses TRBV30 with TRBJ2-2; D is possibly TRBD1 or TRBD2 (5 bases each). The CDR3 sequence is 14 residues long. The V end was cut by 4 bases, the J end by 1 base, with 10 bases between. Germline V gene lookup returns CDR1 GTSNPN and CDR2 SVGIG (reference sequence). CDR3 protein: CAWKGRRNTGELFF. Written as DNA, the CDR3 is TGTGCCTGGAAGGGACGCAGGAACACCGGGGAGCTGTTTTTT.

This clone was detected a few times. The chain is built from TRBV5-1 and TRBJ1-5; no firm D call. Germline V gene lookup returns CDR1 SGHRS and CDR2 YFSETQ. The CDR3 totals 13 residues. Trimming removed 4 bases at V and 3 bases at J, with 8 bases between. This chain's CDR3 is CASSLDDNQPQHF. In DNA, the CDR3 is TGCGCCAGCAGCCTGGATGACAATCAGCCCCAGCATTTT.

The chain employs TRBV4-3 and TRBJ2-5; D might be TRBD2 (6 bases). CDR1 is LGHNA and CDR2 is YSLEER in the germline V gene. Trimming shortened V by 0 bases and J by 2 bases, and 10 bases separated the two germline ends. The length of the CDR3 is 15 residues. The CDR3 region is CASSQDAGRQETQYF. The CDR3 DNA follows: TGCGCCAGCAGCCAAGATGCGGGGAGACAAGAGACCCAGTACTTC.

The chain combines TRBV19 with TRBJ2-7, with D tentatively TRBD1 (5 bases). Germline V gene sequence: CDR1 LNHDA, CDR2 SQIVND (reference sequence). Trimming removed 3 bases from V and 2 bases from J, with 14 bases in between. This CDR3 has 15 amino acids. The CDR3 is CASSMGPGRTYEQYF. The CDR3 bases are TGTGCCAGTAGTATGGGCCCAGGGCGAACCTACGAGCAGTACTTC. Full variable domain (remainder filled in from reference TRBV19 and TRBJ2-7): DGGITQSPKYLFRKEGQNVTLSCEQNLNHDAMYWYRQDPGQGLRLIYYSQIVNDFQKGDIAEGYSVSREKKESFPLTVTSAQKNPTAFYLCASSMGPGRTYEQYFGPGTRLTVT.

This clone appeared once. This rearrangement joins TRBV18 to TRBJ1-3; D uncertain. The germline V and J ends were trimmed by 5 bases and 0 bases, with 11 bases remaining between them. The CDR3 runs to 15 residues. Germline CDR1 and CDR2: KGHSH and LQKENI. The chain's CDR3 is CASSSQHISGNTIYF. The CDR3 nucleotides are TGTGCCAGCTCATCACAGCATATCTCTGGAAACACCATATATTTT.

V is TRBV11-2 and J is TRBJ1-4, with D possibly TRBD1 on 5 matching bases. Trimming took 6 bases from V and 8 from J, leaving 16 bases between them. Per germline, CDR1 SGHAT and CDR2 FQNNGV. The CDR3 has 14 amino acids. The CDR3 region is CASSRDGLSEKLFF. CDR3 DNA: TGTGCCAGCAGTCGGGACGGACTGTCGGAAAAACTGTTTTTT. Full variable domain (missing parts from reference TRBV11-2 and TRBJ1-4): EAGVAQSPRYKIIEKRQSVAFWCNPISGHATLYWYQQILGQGPKLLIQFQNNGVVDDSQLPKDRFSAERLKGVDSTLKIQPAKLEDSAVYLCASSRDGLSEKLFFGSGTQLSVL.

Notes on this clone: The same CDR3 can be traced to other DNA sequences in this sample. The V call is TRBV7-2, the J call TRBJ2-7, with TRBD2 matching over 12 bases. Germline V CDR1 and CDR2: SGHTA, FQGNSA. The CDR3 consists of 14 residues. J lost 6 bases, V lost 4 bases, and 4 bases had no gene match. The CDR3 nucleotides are TGTGCCAGCAGCTCGGGACTAGCGGGCGGCGAGCAGTACTTC. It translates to CASSSGLAGGEQYF.

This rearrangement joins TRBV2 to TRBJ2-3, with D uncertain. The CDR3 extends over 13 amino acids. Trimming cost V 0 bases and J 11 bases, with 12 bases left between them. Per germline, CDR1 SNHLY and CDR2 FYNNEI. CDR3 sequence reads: CASSEAGAALQYF. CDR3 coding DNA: TGTGCCAGCAGTGAAGCTGGAGCCGCGTTGCAGTATTTT.

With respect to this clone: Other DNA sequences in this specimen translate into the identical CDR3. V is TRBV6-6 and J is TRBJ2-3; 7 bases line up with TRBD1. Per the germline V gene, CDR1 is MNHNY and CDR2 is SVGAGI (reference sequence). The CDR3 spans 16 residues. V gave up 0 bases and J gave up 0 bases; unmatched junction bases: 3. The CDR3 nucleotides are TGTGCCAGCAGTTACTCGACAGGGACGAGCACAGATACGCAGTATTTT. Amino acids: CASSYSTGTSTDTQYF.

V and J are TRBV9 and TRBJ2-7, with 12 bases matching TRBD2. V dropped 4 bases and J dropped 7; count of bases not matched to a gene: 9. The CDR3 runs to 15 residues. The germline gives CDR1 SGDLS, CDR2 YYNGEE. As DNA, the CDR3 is TGTGCCAGCAGCATCGGACTAGCGGGACTCGGAGAGCAGTACTTC. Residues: CASSIGLAGLGEQYF.

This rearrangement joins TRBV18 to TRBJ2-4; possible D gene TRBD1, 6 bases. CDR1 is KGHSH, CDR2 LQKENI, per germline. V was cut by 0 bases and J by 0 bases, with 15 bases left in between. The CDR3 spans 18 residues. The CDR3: CASSPPLQGVLAKNIQYF. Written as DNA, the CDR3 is TGTGCCAGCTCACCACCCCTACAGGGAGTCTTAGCCAAAAACATTCAGTACTTC. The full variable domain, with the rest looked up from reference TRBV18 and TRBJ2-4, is NAGVMQNPRHLVRRRGQEARLRCSPMKGHSHVYWYRQLPEEGLKFMVYLQKENIIDESGMPKERFSAEFPKEGPSILRIQQVVRGDSAAYFCASSPPLQGVLAKNIQYFGAGTRLSVL.

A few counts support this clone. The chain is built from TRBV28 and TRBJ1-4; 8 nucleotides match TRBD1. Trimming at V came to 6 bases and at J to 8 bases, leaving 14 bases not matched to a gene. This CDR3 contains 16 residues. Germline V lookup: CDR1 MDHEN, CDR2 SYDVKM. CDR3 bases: TGTGCCAGCAGGCTCCCAGGGGGCTCTCTGCGGGAAAAACTGTTTTTT. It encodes CASRLPGGSLREKLFF. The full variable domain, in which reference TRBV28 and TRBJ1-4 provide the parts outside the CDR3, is DVKVTQSSRYLVKRTGEKVFLECVQDMDHENMFWYRQDPGLGLRLIYFSYDVKMKEKGDIPEGYSVSREKKERFSLILESASTNQTSMYLCASRLPGGSLREKLFFGSGTQLSVL.

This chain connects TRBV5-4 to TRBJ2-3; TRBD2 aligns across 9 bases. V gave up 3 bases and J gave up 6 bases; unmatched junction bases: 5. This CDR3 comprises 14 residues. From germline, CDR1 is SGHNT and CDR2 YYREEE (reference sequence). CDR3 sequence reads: CASSSGLARDTQYF. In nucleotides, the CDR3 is TGTGCCAGCAGCTCCGGACTAGCGAGGGATACGCAGTATTTT. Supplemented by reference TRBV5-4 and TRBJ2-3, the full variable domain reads ETGVTQSPTHLIKTRGQQVTLRCSSQSGHNTVSWYQQALGQGPQFIFQYYREEENGRGNFPPRFSGLQFPNYSSELNVNALELDDSALYLCASSSGLARDTQYFGPGTRLTVL.

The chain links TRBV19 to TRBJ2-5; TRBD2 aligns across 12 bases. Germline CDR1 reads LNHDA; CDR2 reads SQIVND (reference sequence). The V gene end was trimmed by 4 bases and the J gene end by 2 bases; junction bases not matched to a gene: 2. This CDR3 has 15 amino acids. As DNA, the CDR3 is TGTGCCAGTAGTACCGGACTAGCGGGGCAAGAGACCCAGTACTTC. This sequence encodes CASSTGLAGQETQYF.

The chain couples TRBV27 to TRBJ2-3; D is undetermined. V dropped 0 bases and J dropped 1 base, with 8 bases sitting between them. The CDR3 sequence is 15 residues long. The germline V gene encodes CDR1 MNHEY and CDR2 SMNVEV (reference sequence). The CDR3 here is CASSLSWSRTDTQYF. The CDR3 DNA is TGTGCCAGCAGTTTATCGTGGTCACGCACAGATACGCAGTATTTT.

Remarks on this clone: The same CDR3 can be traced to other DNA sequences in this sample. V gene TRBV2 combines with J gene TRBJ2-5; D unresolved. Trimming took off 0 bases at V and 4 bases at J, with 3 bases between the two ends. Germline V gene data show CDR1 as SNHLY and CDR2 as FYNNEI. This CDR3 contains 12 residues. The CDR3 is CASSEARETQYF. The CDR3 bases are TGTGCCAGCAGTGAAGCCCGAGAGACCCAGTACTTC.

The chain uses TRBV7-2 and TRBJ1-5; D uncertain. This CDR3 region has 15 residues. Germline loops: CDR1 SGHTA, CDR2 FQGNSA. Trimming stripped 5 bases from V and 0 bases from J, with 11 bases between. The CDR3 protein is CASSTGRTSNQPQHF. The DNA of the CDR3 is TGTGCCAGCAGCACCGGCAGAACTAGCAATCAGCCCCAGCATTTT.

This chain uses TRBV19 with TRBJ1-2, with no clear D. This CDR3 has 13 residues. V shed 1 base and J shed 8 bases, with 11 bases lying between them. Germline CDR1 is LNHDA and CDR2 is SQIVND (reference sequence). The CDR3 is CASSIVARAGYTF. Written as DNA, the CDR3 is TGTGCCAGTAGTATAGTGGCAAGGGCCGGCTACACCTTC.

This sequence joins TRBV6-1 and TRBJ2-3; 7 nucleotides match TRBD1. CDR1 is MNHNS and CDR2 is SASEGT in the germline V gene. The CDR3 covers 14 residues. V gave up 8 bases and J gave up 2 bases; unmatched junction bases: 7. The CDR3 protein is CASALGQFTDTQYF. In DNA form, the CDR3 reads TGTGCCAGCGCCCTGGGACAGTTCACAGATACGCAGTATTTT.